The 13 T cell receptor beta chains listed next were all sequenced from one sample in a study of CD8+ T cells in alopecia areata. RNA, once extracted, was reverse transcribed into cDNA for use as the sequencing template. This table comes from immunoSEQ multiplex PCR, and its TCRdb copy is limited to in-frame clones, with some not included. The profile shows 160,000 or so clones, roughly 60% of them singletons. As for treatment: oral pan-JAK inhibitor, 5-10 mg twice daily. The source material was CD4+ T cells sorted from blood, sampled between weeks 55 and 65, from a patient treated with tofacitinib. Receptors originate from a human donor with alopecia areata.

The chain has TRBV25-1 and TRBJ1-4; 9 bases are shared with TRBD1. Trimming took 2 bases from V and 5 from J; bases not matched to a gene: 6. This CDR3 has 16 residues. Germline-derived CDR1 and CDR2 are MGHDK and SYGVNS. CDR3 bases: TGTGCCAGCAGTGAAACGCGCACAGGGGGCAATGAAAAACTGTTTTTT. It is translated as CASSETRTGGNEKLFF.

The chain has TRBV28 and TRBJ1-5; a weak D match, TRBD1 (5 bases). The V end lost 6 bases, the J end lost 3 bases, and 15 bases lay between the germline ends. The CDR3 contains 15 residues. From germline, CDR1 is MDHEN and CDR2 SYDVKM. Here the CDR3 DNA reads TGTGCCAGCAGCCCCGGGGCAGGGATCAATCAGCCCCAGCATTTT. Protein sequence: CASSPGAGINQPQHF. The full variable domain, with the rest looked up from reference TRBV28 and TRBJ1-5, is DVKVTQSSRYLVKRTGEKVFLECVQDMDHENMFWYRQDPGLGLRLIYFSYDVKMKEKGDIPEGYSVSREKKERFSLILESASTNQTSMYLCASSPGAGINQPQHFGDGTRLSIL.

The gene calls are TRBV29-1 and TRBJ2-1; 12 bases map to TRBD1. This CDR3 region has 15 residues. Trimming cost V 3 bases and J 7 bases; bases outside gene matches: 7. Germline V gene data show CDR1 as SQVTM and CDR2 as ANQGSEA. Here the CDR3 DNA reads TGCAGCGTTGATTCCGGGACAGGGGGCTTGAATGAGCAGTTCTTC. Translating it yields CSVDSGTGGLNEQFF.

This clone was picked up a small number of times. The V and J genes are TRBV7-2 and TRBJ1-2; the match to TRBD1 covers 11 bases. In germline, CDR1 is SGHTA, CDR2 FQGNSA. The CDR3 has 14 amino acids. The junction had 5 bases not matched to a gene; V was cut back by 4 bases and J by 7 bases. CDR3 residues: CASSSDRGQGGYTF. The CDR3, as DNA: TGTGCCAGCAGCTCGGACAGGGGGCAGGGTGGCTACACCTTC.

The chain joins TRBV27 to TRBJ2-2; D gene uncertain. Trimming left V 2 bases short and J 0 bases short, with 13 bases between. Per the germline V gene, CDR1 is MNHEY and CDR2 is SMNVEV (reference sequence). The CDR3 has 17 amino acids. CDR3 amino acids: CASSLMVYSSNTGELFF. In DNA form, the CDR3 reads TGTGCCAGCAGTTTAATGGTATACTCTTCGAACACCGGGGAGCTGTTTTTT.

This chain uses TRBV30 with TRBJ1-1; D remains unclear. Germline values: CDR1 GTSNPN, CDR2 SVGIG (reference sequence). This CDR3 is built from 11 residues. The V gene lost 5 bases and the J gene lost 6 bases, with 10 bases spanning the gap. The CDR3 bases are TGTGCCTGGGAGAGGGCGGCTGAAGCTTTCTTT. Its protein product is CAWERAAEAFF. Combining the CDR3 with reference TRBV30 and TRBJ1-1 gives the whole variable domain SQTIHQWPATLVQPVGSPLSLECTVEGTSNPNLYWYRQAAGRGLQLLFYSVGIGQISSEVPQNLSASRPQDRQFILSSKKLLLSDSGFYLCAWERAAEAFFGQGTRLTVV.

This chain links TRBV6-6 with TRBJ1-6, with a tentative D call TRBD1 (5 bases). Germline V gene lookup returns CDR1 MNHNY and CDR2 SVGAGI (reference sequence). V dropped 0 bases and J dropped 8 bases, with 8 bases sitting between them. The CDR3 length is 14 residues. CDR3 bases: TGTGCCAGCAGTTACTCGACAGCCCATTCACCCCTCCACTTT. It encodes CASSYSTAHSPLHF.

The chain has TRBV30 and TRBJ1-1; TRBD1 matches 7 bases. The CDR3 totals 14 residues. Germline CDR1 GTSNPN, CDR2 SVGIG (reference sequence). After removal of 2 bases from V and 7 bases from J, the junction contained 10 bases not matched to a gene. DNA of the CDR3: TGTGCCTGGAGTCGCGAAACAGGGGCAAGTGAAGCTTTCTTT. Translated: CAWSRETGASEAFF.

The chain combines TRBV7-2 with TRBJ2-7; maybe TRBD1 (5 bases). V lost 5 bases and J lost 6, with 11 bases in between. The V gene's germline CDR1 is SGHTA and CDR2 FQGNSA. The CDR3 consists of 12 residues. CDR3 in DNA: TGTGCCAGCAGCAATACAGGTCTCGAGCAGTACTTC. It is translated as CASSNTGLEQYF.

This clone appeared a few times. The chain links TRBV10-3 to TRBJ2-1, with 9 bases identical to TRBD1. The J segment lost 4 bases and the V segment lost 6 bases, leaving 7 bases of the junction unmatched. The CDR3 contains 15 residues. Germline CDR1 and CDR2: ENHRY and SYGVKD. CDR3 nucleotide sequence: TGTGCCATCAGAGGTACAGGGGGCAAATACAATGAGCAGTTCTTC. Translation gives CAIRGTGGKYNEQFF.

The chain couples TRBV6-1 to TRBJ1-1; no reliable D call. V lost 5 bases to trimming and J lost 8 bases, with 15 bases between them. Germline-derived CDR1 and CDR2 are MNHNS and SASEGT. This CDR3 region has 13 residues. The CDR3 here is CASSQQPAQEAFF. The DNA of the CDR3 is TGTGCCAGCAGTCAACAGCCGGCCCAAGAAGCTTTCTTT.

This rearrangement joins TRBV7-8 to TRBJ2-5; D may correspond to TRBD1 or TRBD2 (5 bases each). The ends were cut back, 5 bases at V and 1 base at J, with 17 bases in the middle. In germline, CDR1 is SGHVS, CDR2 FQNEAQ. The CDR3 contains 16 residues. CDR3 DNA: TGTGCCAGCAGCCCAAATTGGGGGTTCGGCCAAGAGACCCAGTACTTC. Amino acid sequence: CASSPNWGFGQETQYF.

CDR3 DNA: TGTGCCAGCAGGTGGGAACAGTATAATTCACCCCTCCACTTT. As protein: CASRWEQYNSPLHF. This chain uses TRBV6-5 with TRBJ1-6, with no clear D. The CDR3 is 14 residues long. CDR1 and CDR2 (germline): MNHEY, SVGAGI. The V end lost 6 bases, the J end lost 4 bases, and 10 bases lay between the germline ends.